This T cell receptor (beta chain) originates from a study of shared clonotypes between healthy human individuals. Broader study findings: On the whole, naive subsets had larger estimated richness than memory subsets had.

About this clone: The antigen is not known. The same CDR3 arises from other DNA sequences in this sample as well.

The data were produced by immunoSEQ multiplex PCR, yet TCRdb's version contains in-frame clones alone and is incomplete. The data show over a million clones, around 98% seen once. CDR3 length: 14 residues. Trimming at V came to 4 bases and at J to 3 bases, leaving 3 bases not matched to a gene. Germline CDR1 is MDHEN and CDR2 is SYDVKM. Recent vaccinations or acute infections were absent in the healthy HIV-negative adult donors. The genes are TRBV28 and TRBJ2-1; 7 nucleotides line up with TRBD1. Sequencing was done on a sample of naive CD4+ T cells sorted from blood. The subset denotes: CD45RA+ positively selected. This clonotype originated in a man younger than 45 in good health. CDR3 residues: CASSSGTVYNEQFF. The CDR3 region has the DNA TGTGCCAGCAGTTCGGGGACAGTCTACAATGAGCAGTTCTTC. Filled out from reference TRBV28 and TRBJ2-1, the complete variable domain reads DVKVTQSSRYLVKRTGEKVFLECVQDMDHENMFWYRQDPGLGLRLIYFSYDVKMKEKGDIPEGYSVSREKKERFSLILESASTNQTSMYLCASSSGTVYNEQFFGPGTRLTVL.